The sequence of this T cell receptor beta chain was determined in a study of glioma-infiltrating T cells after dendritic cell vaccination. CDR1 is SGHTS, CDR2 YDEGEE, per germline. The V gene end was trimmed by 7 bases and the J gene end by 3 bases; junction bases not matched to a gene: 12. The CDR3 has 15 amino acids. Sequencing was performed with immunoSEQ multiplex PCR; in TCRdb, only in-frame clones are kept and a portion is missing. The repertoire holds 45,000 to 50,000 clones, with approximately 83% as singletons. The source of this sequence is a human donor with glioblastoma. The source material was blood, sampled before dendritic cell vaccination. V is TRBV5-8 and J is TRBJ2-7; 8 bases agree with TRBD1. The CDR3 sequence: CASLDRANLRYEQYF. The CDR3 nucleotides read TGTGCCAGCTTGGACAGGGCGAATTTACGCTACGAGCAGTACTTC.